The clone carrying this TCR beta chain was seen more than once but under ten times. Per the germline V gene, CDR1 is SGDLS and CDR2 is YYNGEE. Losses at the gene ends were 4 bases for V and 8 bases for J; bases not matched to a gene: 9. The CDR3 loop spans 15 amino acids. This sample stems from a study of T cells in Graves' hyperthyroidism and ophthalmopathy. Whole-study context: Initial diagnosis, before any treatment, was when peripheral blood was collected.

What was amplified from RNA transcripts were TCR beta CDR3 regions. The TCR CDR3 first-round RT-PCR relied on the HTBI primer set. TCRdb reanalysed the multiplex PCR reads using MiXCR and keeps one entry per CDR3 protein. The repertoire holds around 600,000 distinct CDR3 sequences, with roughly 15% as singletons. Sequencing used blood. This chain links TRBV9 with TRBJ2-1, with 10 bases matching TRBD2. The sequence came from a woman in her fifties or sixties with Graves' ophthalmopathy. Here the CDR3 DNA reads TGTGCCAGCAGCCCCGCGGTAGCGGGAGGTGATGAGCAGTTCTTC. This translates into CASSPAVAGGDEQFF.